Presented here are 23 T cell receptor beta chains from one specimen sequenced in a study of shared clonotypes between healthy human individuals. Naive CD8 populations comprised CD45RO-negative cells positively selected for CCR7, excluding terminally differentiated effector memory CD45RA+ cells. Libraries were prepared by immunoSEQ multiplex PCR; TCRdb keeps only in-frame clonotypes and omits some of them. The data contain around 2,000,000 clones, 85% to 95% of them seen just once; the ten biggest clones take up roughly 1.8%. Sequenced input: naive CD8+ T cells from PBMCs. The receptors originated from a man between 18 and 29 years old in good health. Some clones in this sample may be carry-over from other donors' samples.

The V gene is TRBV6-5, the J gene TRBJ2-5; a possible D gene is TRBD1 (5 bases). There are 15 residues in the CDR3. V was trimmed by 4 bases and J by 1 base, leaving 13 bases between them. Germline V gives CDR1 MNHEY, CDR2 SVGAGI. CDR3 sequence (DNA): TGTGCCAGCAGTTTCCAAGACAGTACCCAAGAGACCCAGTACTTC. Its protein is CASSFQDSTQETQYF.

The table lists this clone with a count of one. The chain employs TRBV6-1 and TRBJ2-1; 7 positions agree with TRBD2. Germline loops: CDR1 MNHNS, CDR2 SASEGT. This CDR3 has 16 amino acids. Trimming cost V 4 bases and J 2 bases; bases outside gene matches: 8. As DNA, the CDR3 is TGTGCCAGCAGTGTCAAGCGGGACCCAGCCTACAATGAGCAGTTCTTC. Its protein is CASSVKRDPAYNEQFF.

The rearrangement uses TRBV7-2 and TRBJ2-3; D is perhaps TRBD1 (6 bases). The CDR3 has 17 residues. In germline, CDR1 is SGHTA, CDR2 FQGNSA. Trimming took off 5 bases at V and 3 bases at J, with 21 bases between the two ends. The CDR3 region is CASSQAGATWQTDTQYF. In nucleotides, the CDR3 is TGTGCCAGCAGCCAAGCAGGGGCTACGTGGCAGACAGATACGCAGTATTTT.

This clone was seen once. This chain connects TRBV10-3 to TRBJ1-2, with 7 bases fitting TRBD1. CDR3 length: 14 amino acids. Germline trimming cut 6 bases from V and 4 bases from J; bases unmatched to any gene: 8. CDR1 is ENHRY, CDR2 SYGVKD, per germline. Here the CDR3 DNA reads TGTGCCATCAGCCCCCGGGACAGAATCTATGGCTACACCTTC. Translated: CAISPRDRIYGYTF.

The chain combines TRBV7-9 with TRBJ2-1; either TRBD1 or TRBD2 may fit D (5 bases each). Trimming pared 3 bases from V and 0 bases from J, leaving 9 bases between. The CDR3 totals 15 residues. Germline CDR1 is SEHNR and CDR2 is FQNEAQ (reference sequence). The CDR3 bases are TGTGCCAGCAGCTTCGGGGCGGCCTCCTACAATGAGCAGTTCTTC. This codes for CASSFGAASYNEQFF.

This clone was seen just once. This chain joins TRBV28 and TRBJ2-5; weak D call: TRBD2 (5 bases). CDR3 length: 15 amino acids. From germline, CDR1 is MDHEN and CDR2 SYDVKM. V was trimmed by 5 bases and J by 2 bases, leaving 15 bases between them. CDR3 nucleotides: TGTGCCAGCAGTACGGACGGGAAGATACAAGAGACCCAGTACTTC. This encodes CASSTDGKIQETQYF.

In the case of this clone: This CDR3 is also generated by other DNA sequences in the sample. The chain employs TRBV7-2 and TRBJ2-7; 12 bases line up with TRBD2. Per the germline V gene, CDR1 is SGHTA and CDR2 is FQGNSA. After removal of 5 bases from V and 5 bases from J, the junction contained 10 bases not matched to a gene. This CDR3 region has 16 residues. DNA for the CDR3: TGTGCCAGCAGCCCCCGGCTAGCGGGAGGGCCCCACGAGCAGTACTTC. This gives the protein CASSPRLAGGPHEQYF.

The rearrangement links TRBV28 to TRBJ2-1; TRBD2 matches at 11 bases. With V trimmed by 4 bases and J by 4 bases, 12 bases remained unmatched. In germline, CDR1 is MDHEN, CDR2 SYDVKM. This CDR3 is 18 amino acids long. CDR3 sequence: CASSSGGIGTSGYNEQFF. CDR3 sequence (DNA): TGTGCCAGCAGTTCGGGGGGAATAGGGACTAGCGGTTACAATGAGCAGTTCTTC. The full variable domain, completed using reference TRBV28 and TRBJ2-1, is DVKVTQSSRYLVKRTGEKVFLECVQDMDHENMFWYRQDPGLGLRLIYFSYDVKMKEKGDIPEGYSVSREKKERFSLILESASTNQTSMYLCASSSGGIGTSGYNEQFFGPGTRLTVL.

The rearrangement joins TRBV7-9 to TRBJ1-4; tentative D call: TRBD1 (5 bases). The CDR3 consists of 15 residues. V was trimmed by 5 bases and J by 5 bases, leaving 15 bases between them. The germline V gene has CDR1 SEHNR and CDR2 FQNEAQ (reference sequence). This chain's CDR3 is CASSLPGDENEKLFF. CDR3 in DNA: TGTGCCAGCAGCCTCCCCGGGGACGAAAATGAAAAACTGTTTTTT.

This chain uses TRBV27 with TRBJ2-7; D call uncertain. This CDR3 contains 13 residues. Germline V CDR1 and CDR2: MNHEY, SMNVEV (reference sequence). Trimming shortened V by 5 bases and J by 5 bases, and 13 bases separated the two germline ends. The CDR3 reads CASSPHPAHEQYF. CDR3 in DNA: TGTGCCAGCAGTCCCCACCCGGCCCACGAGCAGTACTTC.

The chain has TRBV6-6 and TRBJ1-3; 7 positions agree with TRBD1. The CDR3 runs to 14 residues. Per germline, CDR1 MNHNY and CDR2 SVGAGI (reference sequence). Germline trimming cut 6 bases from V and 2 bases from J; bases unmatched to any gene: 4. The CDR3, as DNA: TGTGCCAGCAGGACAGGGTCCGCTGGAAACACCATATATTTT. Encoded protein: CASRTGSAGNTIYF.

The chain is built from TRBV5-8 and TRBJ1-1; no reliable D call. This CDR3 comprises 15 residues. Looked up from germline, CDR1 is SGHTS and CDR2 is YDEGEE. Trimming stripped 4 bases from V and 1 base from J, with 14 bases between. This CDR3 is CASSQDEQQNTEAFF. The CDR3 nucleotides read TGTGCCAGCAGCCAAGATGAACAGCAGAACACTGAAGCTTTCTTT. The full variable domain, its missing parts supplied by reference TRBV5-8 and TRBJ1-1, is EAGVTQSPTHLIKTRGQQATLRCSPISGHTSVYWYQQALGLGLQFLLWYDEGEERNRGNFPPRFSGRQFPNYSSELNVNALELEDSALYLCASSQDEQQNTEAFFGQGTRLTVV.

The chain links TRBV6-5 to TRBJ2-7; no firm D call. The V gene lost 0 bases and the J gene lost 4 bases, with 4 bases spanning the gap. CDR3 size: 12 residues. The germline V gene has CDR1 MNHEY and CDR2 SVGAGI. CDR3 coding DNA: TGTGCCAGCAGTTACTCTTGGTACGAGCAGTACTTC. Translated: CASSYSWYEQYF.

The V and J genes are TRBV10-2 and TRBJ1-5; D gene unclear. V lost 4 bases and J 5 bases, leaving 9 bases between the germline ends. Germline V gene lookup returns CDR1 WSHSY and CDR2 SAAADI. There are 13 residues in the CDR3. CDR3 in amino acids: CASSVLAHQPQHF. As DNA, the CDR3 is TGCGCCAGCAGTGTTCTCGCTCATCAGCCCCAGCATTTT.

V and J are TRBV9 and TRBJ1-2; no definite D call. Germline V lookup: CDR1 SGDLS, CDR2 YYNGEE. The germline V and J ends were trimmed by 4 bases and 1 base, with 14 bases remaining between them. The CDR3 has 15 residues. As DNA, the CDR3 is TGTGCCAGCAGCCCACAAAGGCAGATTAACTATGGCTACACCTTC. Protein: CASSPQRQINYGYTF.

The chain employs TRBV15 and TRBJ2-1; D is ambiguous. CDR1 and CDR2 (germline): LNHNV, YYDKDF (reference sequence). The CDR3 runs to 13 residues. Trimming removed 2 bases at V and 5 bases at J, with 7 bases between. This chain's CDR3 is CATSRSPNNEQFF. The CDR3 DNA sequence: TGTGCCACCAGCAGATCACCAAACAATGAGCAGTTCTTC.

J is TRBJ2-1 and V is TRBV29-1; 7 bases are shared with TRBD2. With V trimmed by 4 bases and J by 1 base, 7 bases remained unmatched. Germline CDR1 reads SQVTM; CDR2 reads ANQGSEA. The CDR3 has 15 amino acids. CDR3 in DNA: TGCAGCGTTGTATATGGGGGACTATCCTACAATGAGCAGTTCTTC. This encodes CSVVYGGLSYNEQFF.

This chain uses TRBV29-1 with TRBJ2-1; a weak D match, TRBD2 (5 bases). Germline loops: CDR1 SQVTM, CDR2 ANQGSEA. Trimming shortened V by 3 bases and J by 2 bases, and 11 bases separated the two germline ends. The CDR3 spans 14 residues. This chain's CDR3 is CSVDPAEAYNEQFF. CDR3 in DNA: TGCAGCGTTGATCCAGCGGAGGCCTACAATGAGCAGTTCTTC.

J is TRBJ2-1 and V is TRBV28; no clear D. Trimming took 5 bases from V and 4 from J, leaving 15 bases between them. CDR3 size: 15 residues. Germline lookup yields CDR1 MDHEN and CDR2 SYDVKM. This chain's CDR3 is CASSKIGPGYNEQFF. CDR3 coding DNA: TGTGCCAGCAGTAAAATAGGTCCCGGTTACAATGAGCAGTTCTTC.

The chain joins TRBV14 to TRBJ2-1, with TRBD2 matching over 8 bases. In germline, CDR1 is SGHDN, CDR2 FVKESK. The junction had 7 bases not matched to a gene; V was cut back by 0 bases and J by 3 bases. CDR3 length: 17 amino acids. In DNA, the CDR3 is TGTGCCAGCAGCCAAGAAGAAGCGGGAGACTTCTACAATGAGCAGTTCTTC. It is translated as CASSQEEAGDFYNEQFF.

A single count supports this clone. The CDR3 sequence is CASSELAGTYEQYF. CDR3 DNA sequence: TGTGCCAGCAGTGAACTAGCGGGCACCTACGAGCAGTACTTC. The chain joins TRBV6-1 to TRBJ2-7; 8 nucleotides align to TRBD2. This CDR3 is built from 14 residues. With 2 bases clipped from V and 2 bases from J, the junction kept 2 bases outside the gene matches. Per the germline V gene, CDR1 is MNHNS and CDR2 is SASEGT.

J is TRBJ1-1 and V is TRBV29-1; D gene uncertain. CDR1 and CDR2 (germline): SQVTM, ANQGSEA. This CDR3 is 13 amino acids long. V lost 4 bases and J 6 bases, leaving 15 bases between the germline ends. The CDR3 DNA follows: TGCAGCGTTGGTGGCTCCAACGTCCCTGAAGCTTTCTTT. Its translation is CSVGGSNVPEAFF.

This sequence joins TRBV6-4 and TRBJ2-7; D call uncertain. CDR3 length: 15 residues. The germline V and J ends were trimmed by 7 bases and 0 bases, with 16 bases remaining between them. Germline assignment: CDR1 MRHNA and CDR2 SNTAGT. The CDR3 DNA follows: TGTGCCAGCAAGAATAAAGGGATGAGCTCCTACGAGCAGTACTTC. Residues: CASKNKGMSSYEQYF.